These T cell receptor beta chains were read from a single sample in a study of T cells after posttransplantation cyclophosphamide. Assay used: immunoSEQ multiplex PCR; TCRdb lists only in-frame clones, some missing. Of about 30,000 clones detected, 75% to 95% appear once; the ten largest clones hold approximately 0.1%. Sequencing used naive CD4+ T cells sorted from blood. These receptors were obtained from a man in his thirties or forties in good health and a related stem cell transplant donor. Each CDR3 is given with its conserved first and last residue. A D gene is named only where the DNA matches it firmly. Where a row states a size, it is once, few, many or the class of an expanded clone; other rows omit it.

TRBV29-1	-	TRBD1	TRBJ2-7	TGCAGCGTTGTTACCCGGGACAGGCCTTACGAGCAGTACTTC	CSVVTRDRPYEQYF
TRBV10-3	-	TRBD1	TRBJ2-1	TGTGCCATCAGTGACAGGGGGGAGCAGTTCTTC	CAISDRGEQFF
TRBV4-3	-	TRBD2	TRBJ2-7	TGCGCCAGCTCGCAAGGGCCGGGGGGAAAACCCTACGAGCAGTACTTC	CASSQGPGGKPYEQYF
TRBV7-2	-	-	TRBJ2-7	TGCGCCAGCAGCCCATCAGGGGTCCGCGAGCAGTACTTC	CASSPSGVREQYF
TRBV28	-	TRBD1	TRBJ2-2	TGTGCCAGCACCTTCCCATCCGGACAGGGTTCCGAACTGAACACCGGGGAGCTGTTTTTT	CASTFPSGQGSELNTGELFF
TRBV27	-	-	TRBJ1-2	TGTGCCAGCAGTTTAAGGGGAGGTGGCTACACCTTC	CASSLRGGGYTF
TRBV6-5	-	-	TRBJ1-2	TGTGCCAGCAGTTACGGGCAGGGGCCCTACACCTTC	CASSYGQGPYTF
TRBV25-1	-	-	TRBJ2-1	TGTGCCAGCAGTGCACAAGGAGTTCAATACAATGAGCAGTTCTTC	CASSAQGVQYNEQFF
TRBV2	-	-	TRBJ2-4	TGTGCCAGCAGTGAAAGGACACGTAATGCCAAAAACATTCAGTACTTC	CASSERTRNAKNIQYF
TRBV6-5	-	TRBD1	TRBJ1-1	TGTGCCAGCAGGGTGACAGGGGGCACTGAAGCTTTCTTT	CASRVTGGTEAFF
TRBV14	-	-	TRBJ2-1	TGTGCCAGCAGCCAAGGGTACTTCTCTGCTTTCTCCTACAATGAGCAGTTCTTC	CASSQGYFSAFSYNEQFF
TRBV5-5	-	TRBD1	TRBJ1-2	TGTGCCAGCAGCTCGGGACAGCTCTTCAGCTATGGCTACACCTTC	CASSSGQLFSYGYTF
TRBV2	-	TRBD1	TRBJ2-2	TGTGCCAGCAGACCCAGGGGGCTGAACACCGGGGAGCTGTTTTTT	CASRPRGLNTGELFF
TRBV5-1	few	-	TRBJ1-4	TGCGCCAGCAGCTGGCAAGGGGCAACTAATGAAAAACTGTTTTTT	CASSWQGATNEKLFF
TRBV5-4	-	-	TRBJ1-1	TGTGCCGGCAGCTTGGCGGGGGGGATGAACACTGAAGCTTTCTTT	CAGSLAGGMNTEAFF
TRBV5-1	-	-	TRBJ1-4	TGCGCCAGCAGCTTGGTACAGGCAACTAATGAAAAACTGTTTTTT	CASSLVQATNEKLFF
TRBV6-5	-	-	TRBJ1-3	TGTGCCAGCAGTTCCTATTATCGCGGCTCTGGAAACACCATATATTTT	CASSSYYRGSGNTIYF
TRBV19	once	TRBD1	TRBJ2-1	TGTGCCAGTAGTATTAAGAGGACAGGGGGGAATGAGCAGTTCTTC	CASSIKRTGGNEQFF
TRBV7-6	-	-	TRBJ2-5	TGTGCCAGCAGCTCGACAGGGAGGTACCAAGAGACCCAGTACTTC	CASSSTGRYQETQYF
TRBV10-3	-	-	TRBJ1-5	TGTGCCATCAGTGGACGGACAGGCAATCAGCCCCAGCATTTT	CAISGRTGNQPQHF
TRBV7-9	-	-	TRBJ2-7	TGTGCCAGCAGTCTGGAGGGGGGACAGCCCTACGAGCAGTACTTC	CASSLEGGQPYEQYF
TRBV6-5	-	TRBD1	TRBJ1-6	TGTGCCAGCAGTTTTCGGACAGGGGGTGCGTCACCCCTCCACTTT	CASSFRTGGASPLHF
TRBV28	-	TRBD1	TRBJ2-1	TGTGCCAGCAGTTCGCAGGGGGTAGGTGAGCAGTTCTTC	CASSSQGVGEQFF
TRBV2	-	TRBD1	TRBJ2-5	TGTGCCAGCAGCGCACTACAGGGGGCGGGGGAGACCCAGTACTTC	CASSALQGAGETQYF
TRBV9	-	-	TRBJ2-4	TGTGCCAGCAGCGTAGGAATAGACAGAATCAAAAACATTCAGTACTTC	CASSVGIDRIKNIQYF
TRBV7-9	-	TRBD1	TRBJ1-6	TGTGCCAGCAGCTTAATTATTGGTGGGACAGGGCTTAATTCACCCCTCCACTTT	CASSLIIGGTGLNSPLHF
TRBV6-6	-	TRBD1	TRBJ1-5	TGTGCCAGCAGTTACTCGACAGGGGGGAGCAATCAGCCCCAGCATTTT	CASSYSTGGSNQPQHF
TRBV12-5	-	-	TRBJ2-1	TGTGCTAGTGGTTCGGTCAGGGGTGGATACAATGAGCAGTTCTTC	CASGSVRGGYNEQFF
TRBV6-6	-	TRBD1	TRBJ1-3	TGTGCCAGCAGTATCGGACAGGGATTCTCTGGAAACACCATATATTTT	CASSIGQGFSGNTIYF
TRBV5-8	-	-	TRBJ1-6	TGTGCCAGCAGCTTGGGACAGGTTGATAATTCACCCCTCCACTTT	CASSLGQVDNSPLHF
TRBV12-5	-	TRBD1	TRBJ1-1	TGTGCTAGTGGTTCGACGACAGGGAGGACTGAAGCTTTCTTT	CASGSTTGRTEAFF
TRBV5-5	-	-	TRBJ1-3	TGTGCCACCCCGGGGGGCAGGCCCTCTGAAAACACCATATATTTT	CATPGGRPSENTIYF
TRBV5-1	-	-	TRBJ2-7	TGCGCCAGCAGCACAAACCGGGACTACGAGCAGTACTTC	CASSTNRDYEQYF
TRBV5-1	-	-	TRBJ1-2	TGCGCCAGCAGCAGCTCCGCCGGGGGTGGCTACACCTTC	CASSSSAGGGYTF
TRBV6-1	-	TRBD1	TRBJ1-2	TGTGCCAGCAGTTCCACAGGGGGCAATGGCTACACCTTC	CASSSTGGNGYTF
TRBV5-1	once	-	TRBJ1-2	TGCGCCAGCAGATCAGGAAACCAGGGCCCCCTCGGTGGCTACACCTTC	CASRSGNQGPLGGYTF
TRBV29-1	once	TRBD1	TRBJ2-7	TGCAGCGCTGGGACAGGGTGGAACGAGCAGTACTTC	CSAGTGWNEQYF
TRBV4-2	-	-	TRBJ1-1	TGTGCCAGCAGCCCCGGCGGGTTTGATGAAGCTTTCTTT	CASSPGGFDEAFF
TRBV7-9	-	TRBD1	TRBJ1-2	TGTGCCAGCAGCTTAGGAGGACAGGATGGCTACACCTTC	CASSLGGQDGYTF
TRBV2	-	TRBD2	TRBJ2-7	TGTGCCAGCAGTTCGGAGGAGCGGGGTGAGCAGTACTTC	CASSSEERGEQYF
TRBV5-8	-	-	TRBJ2-5	TGTGCCAGCAGCTCTAAAAGCACGTACCAAGAGACCCAGTACTTC	CASSSKSTYQETQYF
TRBV14	-	TRBD2	TRBJ2-1	TGTGCCAGCAGCCATTCCAGCGGGGGGGCTTCGGATGAGCAGTTCTTC	CASSHSSGGASDEQFF